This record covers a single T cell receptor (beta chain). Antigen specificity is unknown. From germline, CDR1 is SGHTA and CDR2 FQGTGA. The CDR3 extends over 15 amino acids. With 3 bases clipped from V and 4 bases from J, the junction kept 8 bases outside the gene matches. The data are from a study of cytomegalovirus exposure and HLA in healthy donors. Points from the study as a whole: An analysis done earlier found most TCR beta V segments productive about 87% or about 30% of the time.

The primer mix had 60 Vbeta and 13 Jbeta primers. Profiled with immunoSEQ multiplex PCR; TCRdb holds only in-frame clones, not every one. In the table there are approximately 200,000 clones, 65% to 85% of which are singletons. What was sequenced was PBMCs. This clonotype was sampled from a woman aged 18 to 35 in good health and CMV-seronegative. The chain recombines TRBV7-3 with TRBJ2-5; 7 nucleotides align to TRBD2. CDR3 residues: CASSLGGDGGETQYF. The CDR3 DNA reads TGTGCCAGCAGCTTGGGGGGGGATGGAGGAGAGACCCAGTACTTC.